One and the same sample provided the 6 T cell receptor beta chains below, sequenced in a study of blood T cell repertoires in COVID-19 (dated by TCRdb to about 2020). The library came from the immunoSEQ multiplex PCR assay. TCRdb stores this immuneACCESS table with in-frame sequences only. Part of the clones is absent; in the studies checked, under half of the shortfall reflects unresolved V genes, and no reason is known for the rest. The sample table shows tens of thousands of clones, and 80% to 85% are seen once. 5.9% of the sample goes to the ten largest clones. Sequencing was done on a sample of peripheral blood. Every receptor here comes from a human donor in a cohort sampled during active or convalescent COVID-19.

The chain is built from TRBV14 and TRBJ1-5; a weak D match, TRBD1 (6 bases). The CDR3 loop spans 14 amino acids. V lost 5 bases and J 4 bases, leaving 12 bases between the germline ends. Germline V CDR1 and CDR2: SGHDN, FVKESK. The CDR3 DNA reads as TGTGCCAGCAGCACAGGGTACGGGAATCAGCCCCAGCATTTT. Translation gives CASSTGYGNQPQHF.

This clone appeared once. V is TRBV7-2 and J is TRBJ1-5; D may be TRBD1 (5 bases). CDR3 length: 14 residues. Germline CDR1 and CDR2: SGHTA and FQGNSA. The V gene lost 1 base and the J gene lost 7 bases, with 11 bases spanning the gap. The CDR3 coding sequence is TGTGCCAGCAGCTTAGGGGGGGAATGGCAGCCCCAGCATTTT. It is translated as CASSLGGEWQPQHF. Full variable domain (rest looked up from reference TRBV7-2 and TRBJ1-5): GAGVSQSPSNKVTEKGKDVELRCDPISGHTALYWYRQSLGQGLEFLIYFQGNSAPDKSGLPSDRFSAERTGGSVSTLTIQRTQQEDSAVYLCASSLGGEWQPQHFGDGTRLSIL.

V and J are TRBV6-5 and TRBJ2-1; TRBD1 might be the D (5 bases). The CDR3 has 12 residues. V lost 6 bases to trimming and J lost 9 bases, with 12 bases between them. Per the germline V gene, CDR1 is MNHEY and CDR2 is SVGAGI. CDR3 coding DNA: TGTGCCAGCAGCCCCGGTAGGGGTGAGCAGTTCTTC. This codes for CASSPGRGEQFF.

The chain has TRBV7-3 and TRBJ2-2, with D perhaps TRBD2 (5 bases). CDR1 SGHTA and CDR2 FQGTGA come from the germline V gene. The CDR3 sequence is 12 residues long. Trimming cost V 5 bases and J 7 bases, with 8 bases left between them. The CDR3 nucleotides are TGTGCCAGCAGCGTGAGCGGCGGGGAGCTGTTTTTT. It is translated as CASSVSGGELFF.

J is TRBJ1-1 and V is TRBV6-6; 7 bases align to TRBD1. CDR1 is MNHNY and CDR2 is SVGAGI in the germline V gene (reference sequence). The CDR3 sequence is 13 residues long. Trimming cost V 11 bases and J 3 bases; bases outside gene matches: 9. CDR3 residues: CAALGQIDTEAFF. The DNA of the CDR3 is TGTGCCGCCCTGGGACAGATCGACACTGAAGCTTTCTTT.

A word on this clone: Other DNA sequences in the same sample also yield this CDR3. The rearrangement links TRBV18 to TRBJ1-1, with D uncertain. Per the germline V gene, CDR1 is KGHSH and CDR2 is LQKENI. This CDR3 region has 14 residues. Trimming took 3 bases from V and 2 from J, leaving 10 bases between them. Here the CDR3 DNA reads TGTGCCAGCTCACCTGGAGCTGTTAACACTGAAGCTTTCTTT. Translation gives CASSPGAVNTEAFF.